Listed below are T cell receptor beta chains from one sample, sequenced in a study of CD8 T cells in Susac syndrome. TCRdb re-called the immunoSEQ multiplex PCR reads with MiXCR, one entry per CDR3 protein. Altogether about 200,000 distinct CDR3 sequences are present, 90% to 95% being singletons, with the ten largest covering around 0.1%. The sample was CD4+ T cells from PBMCs. The receptors originated from a human donor in good health. The CDR3 runs from the conserved cysteine through the conserved F or W. A D gene is named only where the DNA matches it firmly. For some rows the clone size is stated as once, few or many, or as a class when expanded; others skip it.

j_call	v_call	clone_size	d_call	cdr3_aa	cdr3_nt
TRBJ2-3	TRBV5-1	.	TRBD1	CASSSPGGRFADTQYF	TGCGCCAGCAGCTCCCCAGGGGGCCGGTTTGCAGATACGCAGTATTTT
TRBJ2-7	TRBV6-6	.	.	CASRVEALGEQYF	TGTGCCAGCAGGGTAGAGGCCCTAGGGGAGCAGTACTTC
TRBJ2-5	TRBV14	.	.	CASSQGLGTQYF	TGTGCCAGCAGCCAAGGTCTCGGGACCCAGTACTTC
TRBJ1-2	TRBV19	.	.	CASSPRGRRADYGYTF	TGTGCCAGTAGTCCTCGAGGACGACGAGCGGACTATGGCTACACCTTC
TRBJ2-1	TRBV29-1	.	TRBD1	CSVETGGILSSYNEQFF	TGCAGCGTTGAAACAGGGGGCATTCTTAGCTCCTACAATGAGCAGTTCTTC
TRBJ2-5	TRBV27	once	TRBD1	CASGQGVQETQYF	TGTGCCAGCGGACAGGGAGTACAAGAGACCCAGTACTTC
TRBJ1-2	TRBV20-1	.	TRBD1	CSASVPGQGIGGYTF	TGCAGTGCGTCCGTGCCGGGACAGGGGATTGGCGGCTACACCTTC
TRBJ2-5	TRBV25-1	.	TRBD2	CASRELAGAVETQYF	TGTGCCAGCAGGGAATTAGCGGGGGCCGTGGAGACCCAGTACTTC
TRBJ2-1	TRBV18	.	.	CASSPWTDYNEQFF	TGTGCCAGCTCACCCTGGACCGACTACAATGAGCAGTTCTTC
TRBJ2-3	TRBV15	once	TRBD2	CATSSLAGPTDTQYF	TGTGCCACCAGCAGTCTAGCGGGGCCCACAGATACGCAGTATTTT
TRBJ2-5	TRBV7-2	.	.	CASSPTPQETQYF	TGTGCCAGCAGCCCTACTCCCCAAGAGACCCAGTACTTC
TRBJ2-2	TRBV7-7	few	.	CASSGRNTGELFF	TGTGCTAGCAGCGGTAGGAACACCGGGGAGCTGTTTTTT
TRBJ2-3	TRBV7-2	few	.	CASSLVGFTDTQYF	TGTGCCAGCAGCTTAGTGGGGTTCACAGATACGCAGTATTTT
TRBJ1-6	TRBV27	.	.	CASSSHLQGSPLHF	TGTGCCAGCAGTTCCCACCTACAGGGCTCACCCCTCCACTTT
TRBJ2-1	TRBV7-9	once	TRBD2	CASSLEGRGNEQFF	TGTGCCAGCAGCTTAGAAGGGAGGGGAAATGAGCAGTTCTTC
TRBJ2-1	TRBV6-5	.	TRBD2	CASIRPGLAGNEQFF	TGTGCCAGCATAAGACCGGGACTAGCGGGCAATGAGCAGTTCTTC
TRBJ1-1	TRBV5-1	.	.	CASSLLGGETEAFF	TGCGCCAGCAGCCTCTTGGGGGGTGAGACTGAAGCTTTCTTT
TRBJ1-1	TRBV28	once	.	CASSPLPRGEAFF	TGTGCCAGCAGTCCACTGCCAAGGGGTGAAGCTTTCTTT
TRBJ2-1	TRBV5-6	.	.	CASSGDFSYNEQFF	TGTGCCAGCAGCGGGGACTTCTCCTACAATGAGCAGTTCTTC
TRBJ1-1	TRBV23-1	.	.	CASSQCESPPTEAFF	TGCGCCAGCAGTCAATGTGAGTCACCTCCCACTGAAGCTTTCTTT
TRBJ1-3	TRBV6-1	.	.	CASRGTGTIKGNTIYF	TGTGCCAGCAGAGGAACCGGGACAATAAAGGGAAACACCATATATTTT
TRBJ1-3	TRBV7-9	.	TRBD1	CASSRGGTEGNTIYF	TGTGCCAGCAGCCGAGGGGGCACGGAAGGAAACACCATATATTTT
TRBJ2-5	TRBV4-2	.	TRBD2	CATAGAGGPQETQYF	TGTGCCACCGCGGGAGCGGGGGGTCCCCAAGAGACCCAGTACTTC
TRBJ2-1	TRBV29-1	.	TRBD2	CSVEGGTSGGAREQFF	TGCAGCGTTGAAGGGGGGACTAGCGGGGGGGCCAGAGAGCAGTTCTTC
TRBJ1-1	TRBV7-2	.	.	CASKAGSNTEAFF	TGTGCCAGCAAGGCTGGTTCGAACACTGAAGCTTTCTTT
TRBJ2-7	TRBV29-1	.	TRBD1	CSVRTGVYEQYF	TGCAGCGTTCGGACAGGGGTCTACGAGCAGTACTTC
TRBJ2-2	TRBV12-3/TRBV12-4	.	.	CASSLSGSGYGELFF	TGTGCCAGCAGTTTATCAGGGAGCGGCTACGGGGAGCTGTTTTTT
TRBJ2-3	TRBV6-2/TRBV6-3	.	.	CASSWDGISTDTQYF	TGTGCCAGCAGTTGGGACGGGATAAGCACAGATACGCAGTATTTT
TRBJ2-5	TRBV6-1	once	TRBD2	CASGASGQETQYF	TGTGCCAGCGGGGCTAGCGGTCAAGAGACCCAGTACTTC
TRBJ2-4	TRBV19	.	.	CASSIRDNRYF	TGTGCCAGTAGTATTAGGGACAATCGGTACTTC
TRBJ1-5	TRBV12-3/TRBV12-4	.	.	CASRGTLLNQPQHF	TGTGCCAGCAGAGGGACCCTCTTAAATCAGCCCCAGCATTTT
TRBJ1-1	TRBV18	.	TRBD1	CASSPNQGAITEAFF	TGTGCCAGCTCACCGAATCAGGGGGCGATAACTGAAGCTTTCTTT
TRBJ2-6	TRBV19	.	.	CASTPGSPGANVLTF	TGTGCCAGTACCCCAGGGTCCCCTGGGGCCAACGTCCTGACTTTC
TRBJ2-2	TRBV6-6	.	.	CASSYSPSGELFF	TGTGCCAGCAGTTACTCCCCATCCGGGGAGCTGTTTTTT
TRBJ1-5	TRBV9	.	.	CASSVDTGPQPQHF	TGTGCCAGCAGCGTAGATACAGGGCCCCAGCCCCAGCATTTT
TRBJ1-4	TRBV6-6	.	.	CASRRPTGTNEKLFF	TGTGCCAGCAGACGCCCAACAGGGACTAATGAAAAACTGTTTTTT
TRBJ1-1	TRBV6-5	.	.	CASSSPGLNTEAFF	TGTGCCAGCAGTTCCCCTGGCCTGAACACTGAAGCTTTCTTT
TRBJ1-6	TRBV14	.	TRBD1	CASSHLGQPVQALHF	TGTGCCAGCAGCCATCTGGGACAGCCGGTTCAGGCCCTCCACTTT
TRBJ2-3	TRBV30	.	TRBD2	CAWSPGLAGLDTQYF	TGTGCCTGGAGTCCAGGACTAGCGGGTCTAGATACGCAGTATTTT
TRBJ1-1	TRBV28	.	.	CASSIGTRRTEAFF	TGTGCCAGCAGTATCGGGACACGGAGGACTGAAGCTTTCTTT
TRBJ1-6	TRBV7-2	.	.	CASSRRGGNSPLHF	TGTGCCAGCAGCCGCCGGGGAGGTAATTCACCCCTCCACTTT
TRBJ2-1	TRBV5-1	.	TRBD1	CASSPGQGFLGEQFF	TGCGCCAGCAGCCCCGGACAGGGTTTTCTTGGTGAGCAGTTCTTC
TRBJ1-6	TRBV28	.	.	CASTQGQGRRPLHF	TGTGCCAGCACCCAGGGGCAAGGCCGACGACCCCTCCACTTT
TRBJ1-5	TRBV3-1	.	.	CASSQVRDSNQPQHF	TGTGCCAGCAGCCAAGTCCGGGACAGCAATCAGCCCCAGCATTTT
TRBJ1-1	TRBV14	.	.	CASSLGRAAFF	TGTGCCAGCAGCCTCGGAAGAGCGGCTTTCTTT
TRBJ1-5	TRBV18	.	.	CASSPGGRHQPQHF	TGTGCCAGCTCACCTGGGGGGCGGCATCAGCCCCAGCATTTT
TRBJ2-5	TRBV20-1	.	TRBD1	CSAQPGQGVETQYF	TGCAGTGCTCAACCGGGACAGGGAGTTGAGACCCAGTACTTC
TRBJ2-3	TRBV4-3	.	.	CASSQGVSLRVTDLTDTQYF	TGCGCCAGCAGCCAAGGAGTATCTCTCAGAGTGACAGACCTCACAGATACGCAGTATTTT
TRBJ2-6	TRBV20-1	.	.	CSAMSSTGANVLTF	TGCAGTGCTATGTCTAGCACTGGGGCCAACGTCCTGACTTTC
TRBJ2-2	TRBV3-1	.	.	CASSQEAVTDTGELFF	TGTGCCAGCAGCCAAGAAGCCGTGACCGACACCGGGGAGCTGTTTTTT
TRBJ1-6	TRBV7-9	few	.	CATSLTGPRGNSPLHF	TGTGCGACCTCCCTAACAGGGCCAAGGGGTAATTCCCCCCTCCACTTT
TRBJ2-2	TRBV7-3	.	TRBD1	CASSTGQGGSGELFF	TGTGCCAGCAGCACCGGACAGGGGGGTTCAGGGGAGCTGTTTTTT
TRBJ1-5	TRBV28	.	.	CASRITGKDQPQHF	TGTGCCAGCAGGATTACAGGGAAAGATCAGCCCCAGCATTTT
TRBJ2-7	TRBV28	.	TRBD1	CASSSTGTGFSEQYF	TGTGCCAGCAGTTCGACAGGGACCGGTTTCTCCGAGCAGTACTTC
TRBJ1-1	TRBV5-1	.	.	CASSLEFSVPTEAFF	TGCGCCAGCAGCTTGGAATTTTCCGTCCCCACTGAAGCTTTCTTT